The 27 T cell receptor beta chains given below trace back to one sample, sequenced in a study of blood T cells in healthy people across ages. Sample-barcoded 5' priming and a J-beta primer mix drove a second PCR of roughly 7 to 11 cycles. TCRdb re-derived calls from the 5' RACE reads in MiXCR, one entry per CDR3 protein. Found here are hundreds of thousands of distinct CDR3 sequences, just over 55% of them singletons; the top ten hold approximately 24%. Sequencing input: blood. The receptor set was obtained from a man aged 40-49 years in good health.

In DNA form, the CDR3 reads TGTGCCAGCAGCTTATACAGGGGGCGCGAAGCTTTCTTT. It codes for CASSLYRGREAFF. This chain links TRBV7-3 with TRBJ1-1, with TRBD1 identical over 9 bases. Looked up from germline, CDR1 is SGHTA and CDR2 is FQGTGA. CDR3 length equals 13 residues. Unmatched junction bases numbered 3, after V lost 2 bases and J lost 8 bases. The entire variable domain, with the rest obtained from reference TRBV7-3 and TRBJ1-1, is as follows: GAGVSQTPSNKVTEKGKYVELRCDPISGHTALYWYRQSLGQGPEFLIYFQGTGAADDSGLPNDRFFAVRPEGSVSTLKIQRTERGDSAVYLCASSLYRGREAFFGQGTRLTVV.

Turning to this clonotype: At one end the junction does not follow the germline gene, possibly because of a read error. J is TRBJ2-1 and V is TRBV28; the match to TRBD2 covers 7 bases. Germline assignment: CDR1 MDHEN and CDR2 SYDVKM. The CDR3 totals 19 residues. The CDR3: CACSPPGGAGATSYNEQFF. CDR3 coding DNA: TGTGCCTGCAGTCCCCCTGGAGGGGCGGGAGCCACCTCCTACAATGAGCAGTTCTTC.

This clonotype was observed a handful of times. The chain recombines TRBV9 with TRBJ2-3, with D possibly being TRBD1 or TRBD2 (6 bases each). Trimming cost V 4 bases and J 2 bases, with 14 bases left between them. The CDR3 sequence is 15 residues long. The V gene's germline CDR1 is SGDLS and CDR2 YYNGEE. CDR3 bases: TGTGCCAGCAGCTCAAGGGGGGAGAACACAGATACGCAGTATTTT. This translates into CASSSRGENTDTQYF.

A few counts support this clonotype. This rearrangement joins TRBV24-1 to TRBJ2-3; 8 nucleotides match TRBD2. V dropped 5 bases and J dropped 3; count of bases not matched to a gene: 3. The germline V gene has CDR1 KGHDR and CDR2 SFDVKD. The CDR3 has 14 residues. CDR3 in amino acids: CATSVGGRTDTQYF. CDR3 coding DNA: TGTGCCACCAGTGTAGGCGGGAGGACAGATACGCAGTATTTT.

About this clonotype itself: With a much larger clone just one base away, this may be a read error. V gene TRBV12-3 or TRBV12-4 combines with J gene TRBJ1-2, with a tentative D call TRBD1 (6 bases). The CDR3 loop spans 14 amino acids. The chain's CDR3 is CAGSPNRDNYGYTF. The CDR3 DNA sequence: TGTGCCGGCAGTCCTAACAGGGATAACTATGGCTACACCTTC.

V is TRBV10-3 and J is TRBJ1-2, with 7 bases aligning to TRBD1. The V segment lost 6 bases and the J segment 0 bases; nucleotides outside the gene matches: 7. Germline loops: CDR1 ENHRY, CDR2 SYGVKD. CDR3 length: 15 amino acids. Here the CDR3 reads CAIRADRAANYGYTF. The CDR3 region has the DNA TGTGCCATCAGGGCCGACAGGGCGGCTAACTATGGCTACACCTTC.

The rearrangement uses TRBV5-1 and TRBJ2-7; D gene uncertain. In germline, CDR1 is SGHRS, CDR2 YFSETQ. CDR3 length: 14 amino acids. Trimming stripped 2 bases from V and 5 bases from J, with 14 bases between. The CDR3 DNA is TGCGCCAGCAGCTTTAGAGGCCCCCGTGACGAGCAGTACTTC. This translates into CASSFRGPRDEQYF. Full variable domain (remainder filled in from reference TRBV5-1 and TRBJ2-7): KAGVTQTPRYLIKTRGQQVTLSCSPISGHRSVSWYQQTPGQGLQFLFEYFSETQRNKGNFPGRFSGRQFSNSRSEMNVSTLELGDSALYLCASSFRGPRDEQYFGPGTRLTVT.

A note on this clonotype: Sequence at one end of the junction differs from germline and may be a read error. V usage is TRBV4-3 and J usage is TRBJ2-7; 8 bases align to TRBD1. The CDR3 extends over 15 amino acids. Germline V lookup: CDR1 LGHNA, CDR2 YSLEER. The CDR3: CASGQARGPFYEQYF. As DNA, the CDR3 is TGCGCCAGCGGCCAAGCCAGGGGGCCCTTCTACGAGCAGTACTTC.

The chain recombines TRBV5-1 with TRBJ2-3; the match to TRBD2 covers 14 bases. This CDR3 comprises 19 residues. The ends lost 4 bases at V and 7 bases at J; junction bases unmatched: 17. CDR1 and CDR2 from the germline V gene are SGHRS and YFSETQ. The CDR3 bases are TGCGCCAGCAGCCCTCCCGGGACTAGCGGGGGACCCCGAGAGTATACGCAGTATTTT. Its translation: CASSPPGTSGGPREYTQYF.

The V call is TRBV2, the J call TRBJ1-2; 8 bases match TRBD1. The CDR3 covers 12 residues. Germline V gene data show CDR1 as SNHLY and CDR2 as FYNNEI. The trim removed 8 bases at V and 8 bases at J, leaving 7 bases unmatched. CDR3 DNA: TGTGCCAGCTTGGACAGGGTCGAGGGCTACACCTTC. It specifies CASLDRVEGYTF.

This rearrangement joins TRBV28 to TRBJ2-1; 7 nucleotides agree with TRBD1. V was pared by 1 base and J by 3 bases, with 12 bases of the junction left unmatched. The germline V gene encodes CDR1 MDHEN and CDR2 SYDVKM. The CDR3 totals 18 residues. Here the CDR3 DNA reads TGTGCCAGCAGTTTATATTCCTACAGGGGTGGTGGCTACAATGAGCAGTTCTTC. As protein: CASSLYSYRGGGYNEQFF.

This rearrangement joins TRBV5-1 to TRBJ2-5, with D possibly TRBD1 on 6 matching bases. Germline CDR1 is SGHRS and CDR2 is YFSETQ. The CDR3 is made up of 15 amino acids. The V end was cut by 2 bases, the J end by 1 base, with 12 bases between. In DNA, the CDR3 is TGCGCCAGCAGCTTAGAGAACAGGGTCCAAGAGACCCAGTACTTC. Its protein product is CASSLENRVQETQYF. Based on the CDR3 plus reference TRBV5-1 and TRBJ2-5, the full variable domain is KAGVTQTPRYLIKTRGQQVTLSCSPISGHRSVSWYQQTPGQGLQFLFEYFSETQRNKGNFPGRFSGRQFSNSRSEMNVSTLELGDSALYLCASSLENRVQETQYFGPGTRLLVL.

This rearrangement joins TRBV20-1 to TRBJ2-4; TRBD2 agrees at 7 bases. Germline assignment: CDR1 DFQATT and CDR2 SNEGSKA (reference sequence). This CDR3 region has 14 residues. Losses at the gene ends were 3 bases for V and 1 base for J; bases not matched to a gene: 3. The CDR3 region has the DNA TGCAGTGCTAGTCGGGGGGACGCCAAAAACATTCAGTACTTC. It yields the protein CSASRGDAKNIQYF.

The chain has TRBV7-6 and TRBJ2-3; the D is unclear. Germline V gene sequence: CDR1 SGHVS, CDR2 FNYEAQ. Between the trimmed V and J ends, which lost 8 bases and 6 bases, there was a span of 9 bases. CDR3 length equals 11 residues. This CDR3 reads CASQLEDTQYF. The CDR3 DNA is TGTGCCAGCCAGCTTGAGGATACGCAGTATTTT. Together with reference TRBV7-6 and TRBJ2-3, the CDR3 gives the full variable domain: GAGVSQSPRYKVTKRGQDVALRCDPISGHVSLYWYRQALGQGPEFLTYFNYEAQQDKSGLPNDRFSAERPEGSISTLTIQRTEQRDSAMYRCASQLEDTQYFGPGTRLTVL.

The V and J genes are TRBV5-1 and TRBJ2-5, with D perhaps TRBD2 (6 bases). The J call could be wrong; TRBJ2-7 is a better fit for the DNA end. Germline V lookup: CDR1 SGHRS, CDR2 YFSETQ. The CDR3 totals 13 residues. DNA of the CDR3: TGCGCCAGCAGCGCCCCGGGGGTGGACGAGCAGTACTTC. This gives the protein CASSAPGVDEQYF.

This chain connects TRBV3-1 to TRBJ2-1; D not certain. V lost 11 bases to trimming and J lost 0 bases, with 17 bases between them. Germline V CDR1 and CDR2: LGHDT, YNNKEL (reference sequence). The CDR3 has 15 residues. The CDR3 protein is CAASRASGSYNEQFF. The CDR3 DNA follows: TGTGCCGCCTCCCGGGCGTCGGGCTCCTACAATGAGCAGTTCTTC.

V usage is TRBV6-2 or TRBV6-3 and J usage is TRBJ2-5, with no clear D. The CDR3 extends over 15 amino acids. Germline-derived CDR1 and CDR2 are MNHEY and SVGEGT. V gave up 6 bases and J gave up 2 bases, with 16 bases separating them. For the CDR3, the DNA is TGTGCCAGCAGCCAGATAGGAGACACTCAAGAGACCCAGTACTTC. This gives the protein CASSQIGDTQETQYF.

The CDR3 loop is CASSPTSGRAPGELFF. As DNA, the CDR3 is TGTGCCAGCAGCCCTACTAGCGGGAGGGCACCCGGGGAGCTGTTTTTT. The chain uses TRBV6-6 and TRBJ2-2, with 13 bases aligning to TRBD2. The CDR3 extends over 16 amino acids. Trimming removed 6 bases from V and 6 bases from J; junction bases left unmatched: 7. Per germline, CDR1 MNHNY and CDR2 SVGAGI (reference sequence).

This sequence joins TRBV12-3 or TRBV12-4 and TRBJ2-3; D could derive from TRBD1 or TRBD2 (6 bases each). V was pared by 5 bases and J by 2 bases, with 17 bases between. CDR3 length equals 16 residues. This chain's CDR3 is CASSLRGGIVTDTQYF. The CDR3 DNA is TGTGCCAGCAGTCTGAGAGGGGGGATTGTCACAGATACGCAGTATTTT.

The CDR3 protein is CASSLRRGTDTQYF. For the CDR3, the DNA is TGTGCCAGCAGCTTGAGGCGCGGCACAGATACGCAGTATTTT. J is TRBJ2-3 and V is TRBV7-2, with D hard to call. Looked up from germline, CDR1 is SGHTA and CDR2 is FQGNSA. With 3 bases removed from V and 1 base from J, the gap between germline ends came to 8 bases. The CDR3 totals 14 residues. Full variable domain (outside the CDR3, taken from reference TRBV7-2 and TRBJ2-3): GAGVSQSPSNKVTEKGKDVELRCDPISGHTALYWYRQSLGQGLEFLIYFQGNSAPDKSGLPSDRFSAERTGGSVSTLTIQRTQQEDSAVYLCASSLRRGTDTQYFGPGTRLTVL.

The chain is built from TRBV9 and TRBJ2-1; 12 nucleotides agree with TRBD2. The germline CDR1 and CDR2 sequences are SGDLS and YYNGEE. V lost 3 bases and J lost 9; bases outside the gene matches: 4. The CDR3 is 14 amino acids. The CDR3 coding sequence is TGTGCCAGCAGCGCTAGCGGGGGGGCGGTTGAGCAGTTCTTC. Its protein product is CASSASGGAVEQFF.

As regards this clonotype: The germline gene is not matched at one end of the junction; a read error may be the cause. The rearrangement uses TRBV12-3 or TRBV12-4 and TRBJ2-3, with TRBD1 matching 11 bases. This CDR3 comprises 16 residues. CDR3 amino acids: CTSSFPRDRGTDTQYF. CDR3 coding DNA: TGTACCAGCAGTTTCCCCCGGGACAGGGGGACAGATACGCAGTATTTT.

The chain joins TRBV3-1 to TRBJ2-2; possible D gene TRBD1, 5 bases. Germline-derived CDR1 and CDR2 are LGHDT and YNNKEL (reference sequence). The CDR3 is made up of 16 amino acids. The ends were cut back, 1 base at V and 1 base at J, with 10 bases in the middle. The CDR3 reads CASSQGGQGNTGELFF. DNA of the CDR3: TGTGCCAGCAGCCAAGGGGGCCAGGGGAACACCGGGGAGCTGTTTTTT.

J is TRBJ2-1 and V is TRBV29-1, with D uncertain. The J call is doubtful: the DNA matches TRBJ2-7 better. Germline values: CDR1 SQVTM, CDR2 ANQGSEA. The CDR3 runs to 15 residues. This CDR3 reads CSVDPLDTSYNEQYF. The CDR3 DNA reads TGCAGCGTTGACCCCCTGGATACCTCCTACAATGAGCAGTACTTC.

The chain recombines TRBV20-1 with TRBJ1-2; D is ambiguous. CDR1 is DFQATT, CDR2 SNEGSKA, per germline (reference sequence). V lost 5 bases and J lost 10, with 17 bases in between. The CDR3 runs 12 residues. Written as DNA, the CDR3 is TGCAGTGCTGGAAGACACCTCACGGACTACACCTTC. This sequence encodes CSAGRHLTDYTF.

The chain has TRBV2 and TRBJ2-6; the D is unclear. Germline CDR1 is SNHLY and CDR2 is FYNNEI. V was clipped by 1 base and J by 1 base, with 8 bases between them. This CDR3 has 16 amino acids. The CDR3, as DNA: TGTGCCAGCAGTGAAGGCGTAATATCTGGGGCCAACGTCCTGACTTTC. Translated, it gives CASSEGVISGANVLTF.

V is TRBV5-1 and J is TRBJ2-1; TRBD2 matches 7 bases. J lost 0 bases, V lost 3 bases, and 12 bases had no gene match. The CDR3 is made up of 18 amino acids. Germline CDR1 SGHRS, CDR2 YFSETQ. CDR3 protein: CASSSGGLLISSYNEQFF. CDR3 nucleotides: TGCGCCAGCAGCTCGGGAGGTTTGCTCATTAGCTCCTACAATGAGCAGTTCTTC.